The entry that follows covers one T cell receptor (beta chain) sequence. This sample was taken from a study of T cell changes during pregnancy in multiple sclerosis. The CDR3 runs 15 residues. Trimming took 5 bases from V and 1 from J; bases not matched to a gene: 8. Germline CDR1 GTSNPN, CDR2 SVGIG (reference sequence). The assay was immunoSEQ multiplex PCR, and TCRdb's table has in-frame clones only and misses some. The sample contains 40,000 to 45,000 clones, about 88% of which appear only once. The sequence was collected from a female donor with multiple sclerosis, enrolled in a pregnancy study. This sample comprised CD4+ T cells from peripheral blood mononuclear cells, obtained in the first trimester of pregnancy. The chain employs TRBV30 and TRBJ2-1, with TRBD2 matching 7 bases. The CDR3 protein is CAWEPPLASYNEQFF. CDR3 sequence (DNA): TGTGCCTGGGAACCTCCACTAGCGTCCTACAATGAGCAGTTCTTC. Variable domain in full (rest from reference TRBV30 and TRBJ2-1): SQTIHQWPATLVQPVGSPLSLECTVEGTSNPNLYWYRQAAGRGLQLLFYSVGIGQISSEVPQNLSASRPQDRQFILSSKKLLLSDSGFYLCAWEPPLASYNEQFFGPGTRLTVL.